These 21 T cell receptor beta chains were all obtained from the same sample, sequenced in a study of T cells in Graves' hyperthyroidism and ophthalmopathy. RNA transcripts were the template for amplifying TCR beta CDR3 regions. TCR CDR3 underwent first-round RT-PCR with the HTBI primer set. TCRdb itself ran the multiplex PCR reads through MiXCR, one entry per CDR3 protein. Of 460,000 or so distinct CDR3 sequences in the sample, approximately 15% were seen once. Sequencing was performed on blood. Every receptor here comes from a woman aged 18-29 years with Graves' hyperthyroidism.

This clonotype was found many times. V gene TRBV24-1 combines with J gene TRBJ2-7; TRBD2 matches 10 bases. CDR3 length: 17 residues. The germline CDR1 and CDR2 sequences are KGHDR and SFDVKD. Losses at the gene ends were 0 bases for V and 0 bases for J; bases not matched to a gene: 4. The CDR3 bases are TGTGCCACCAGTGATTTGTCCCCTAGCGGGAGCTCCTACGAGCAGTACTTC. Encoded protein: CATSDLSPSGSSYEQYF.

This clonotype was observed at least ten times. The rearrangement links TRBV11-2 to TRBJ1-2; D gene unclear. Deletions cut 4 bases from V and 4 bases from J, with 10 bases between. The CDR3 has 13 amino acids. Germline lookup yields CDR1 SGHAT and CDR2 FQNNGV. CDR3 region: CASSSTAFYGYTF. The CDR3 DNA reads TGTGCCAGCAGCTCCACAGCTTTCTATGGCTACACCTTC.

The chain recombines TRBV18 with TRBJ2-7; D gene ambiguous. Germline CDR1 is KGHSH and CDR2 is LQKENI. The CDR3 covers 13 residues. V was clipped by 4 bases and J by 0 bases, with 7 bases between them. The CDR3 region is CASSLYASYEQYF. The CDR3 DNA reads TGTGCCAGCTCACTCTACGCCTCCTACGAGCAGTACTTC.

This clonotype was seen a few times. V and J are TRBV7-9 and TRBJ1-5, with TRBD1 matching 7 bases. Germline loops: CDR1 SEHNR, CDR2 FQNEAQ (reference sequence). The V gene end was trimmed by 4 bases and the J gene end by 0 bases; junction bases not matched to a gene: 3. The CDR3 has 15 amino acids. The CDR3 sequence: CASSSTGDSNQPQHF. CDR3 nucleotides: TGTGCCAGCAGCTCCACAGGGGATAGCAATCAGCCCCAGCATTTT.

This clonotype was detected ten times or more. CDR3 amino acids: CASSAAQGAKYEQYF. In DNA form, the CDR3 reads TGTGCCAGCAGTGCGGCCCAGGGGGCGAAGTACGAGCAGTACTTC. V gene TRBV12-3 or TRBV12-4 combines with J gene TRBJ2-7; 8 nucleotides line up with TRBD1. The CDR3 consists of 15 residues. V gave up 5 bases and J gave up 4 bases; unmatched junction bases: 10.

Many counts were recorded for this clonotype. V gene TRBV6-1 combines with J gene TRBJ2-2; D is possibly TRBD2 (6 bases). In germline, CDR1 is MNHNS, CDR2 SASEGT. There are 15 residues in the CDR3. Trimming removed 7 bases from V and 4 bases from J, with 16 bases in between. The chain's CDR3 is CASKAQEGGTGELFF. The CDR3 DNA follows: TGTGCCAGCAAAGCGCAGGAGGGCGGCACCGGGGAGCTGTTTTTT.

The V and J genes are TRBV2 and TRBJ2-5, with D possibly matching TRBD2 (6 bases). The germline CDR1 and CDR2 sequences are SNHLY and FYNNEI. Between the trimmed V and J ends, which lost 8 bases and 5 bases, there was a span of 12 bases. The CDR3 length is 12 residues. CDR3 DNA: TGTGCCAGCGGCGGGGCGGGTGAGACCCAGTACTTC. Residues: CASGGAGETQYF. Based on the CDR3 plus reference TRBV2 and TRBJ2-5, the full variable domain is EPEVTQTPSHQVTQMGQEVILRCVPISNHLYFYWYRQILGQKVEFLVSFYNNEISEKSEIFDDQFSVERPDGSNFTLKIRSTKLEDSAMYFCASGGAGETQYFGPGTRLLVL.

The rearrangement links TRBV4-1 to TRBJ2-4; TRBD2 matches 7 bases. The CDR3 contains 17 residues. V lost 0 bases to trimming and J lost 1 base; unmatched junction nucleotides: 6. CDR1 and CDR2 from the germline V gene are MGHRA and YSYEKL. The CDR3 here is CASSQDPGRMAKNIQYF. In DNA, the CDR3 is TGCGCCAGCAGCCAAGATCCCGGGAGGATGGCCAAAAACATTCAGTACTTC.

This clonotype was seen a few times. The CDR3 here is CSARGLDPHRRTDTQYF. CDR3 in DNA: TGCAGTGCTAGAGGCCTAGATCCGCATAGAAGAACAGATACGCAGTATTTT. The V and J genes are TRBV20-1 and TRBJ2-3; D is unclear. The CDR3 totals 17 residues. Trimming shortened V by 1 base and J by 3 bases, and 20 bases separated the two germline ends. The germline V gene has CDR1 DFQATT and CDR2 SNEGSKA (reference sequence).

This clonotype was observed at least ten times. CDR3 sequence: CASSRDRYYNEQFF. CDR3 sequence (DNA): TGTGCCAGCAGCAGGGACAGGTACTACAATGAGCAGTTCTTC. The V call is TRBV7-8, the J call TRBJ2-1; 8 bases match TRBD1. This CDR3 contains 14 residues. The ends lost 5 bases at V and 3 bases at J; junction bases unmatched: 3. The germline gives CDR1 SGHVS, CDR2 FQNEAQ.

The CDR3 sequence is CASIIGVKFDEQFF. In DNA, the CDR3 is TGTGCCAGCATAATAGGGGTTAAGTTCGATGAGCAGTTCTTC. The chain uses TRBV6-1 and TRBJ2-1; perhaps TRBD1 as D (5 bases). Germline V gene lookup returns CDR1 MNHNS and CDR2 SASEGT. The CDR3 is 14 residues long. Trimming stripped 7 bases from V and 8 bases from J, with 18 bases between.

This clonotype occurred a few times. The DNA for the CDR3 is TGTGCCAGCAGCTTAATGGTCGCAGCTTCGTTCGGACAAGAGACCCAGTACTTC. Protein: CASSLMVAASFGQETQYF. The chain joins TRBV7-7 to TRBJ2-5; D is uncertain. The CDR3 contains 18 residues. CDR1 and CDR2 (germline): SSHAT, FNYEAQ (reference sequence). V was shortened by 2 bases and J by 2 bases, with 21 bases between the two germline ends.

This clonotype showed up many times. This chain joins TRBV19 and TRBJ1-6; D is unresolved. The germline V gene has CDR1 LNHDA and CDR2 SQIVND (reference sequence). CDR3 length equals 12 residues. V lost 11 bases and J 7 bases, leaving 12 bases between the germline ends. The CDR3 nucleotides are TGTGCCGGCAAGGACGAGAATTCACCCCTCCACTTT. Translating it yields CAGKDENSPLHF.

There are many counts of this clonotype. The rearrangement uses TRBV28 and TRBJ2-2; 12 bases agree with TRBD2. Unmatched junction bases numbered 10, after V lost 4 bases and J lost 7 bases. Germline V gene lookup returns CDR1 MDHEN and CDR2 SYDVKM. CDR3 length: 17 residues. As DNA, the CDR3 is TGTGCCAGCAGTTACCTACTAGCGGGAGGTGATGACGGGGAGCTGTTTTTT. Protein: CASSYLLAGGDDGELFF.

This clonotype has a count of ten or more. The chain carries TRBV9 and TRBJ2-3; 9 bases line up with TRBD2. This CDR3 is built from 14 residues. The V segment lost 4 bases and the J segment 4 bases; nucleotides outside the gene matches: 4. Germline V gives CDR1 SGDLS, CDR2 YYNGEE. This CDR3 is CASSMGLAADTQYF. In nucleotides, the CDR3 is TGTGCCAGCAGCATGGGACTAGCAGCAGATACGCAGTATTTT.

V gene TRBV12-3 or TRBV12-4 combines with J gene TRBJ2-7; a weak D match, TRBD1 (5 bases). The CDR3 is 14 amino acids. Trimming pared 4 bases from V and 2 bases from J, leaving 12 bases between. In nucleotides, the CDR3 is TGTGCCAGCAGTTACCGACAGCCTACCTACGAGCAGTACTTC. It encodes CASSYRQPTYEQYF.

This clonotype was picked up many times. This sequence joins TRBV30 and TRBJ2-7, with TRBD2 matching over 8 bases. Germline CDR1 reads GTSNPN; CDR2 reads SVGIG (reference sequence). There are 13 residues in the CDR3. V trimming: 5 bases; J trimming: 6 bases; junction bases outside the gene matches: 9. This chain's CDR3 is CAWRRSSGSEQYV. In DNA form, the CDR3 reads TGTGCCTGGCGAAGGTCCAGCGGGAGCGAGCAGTACGTC.

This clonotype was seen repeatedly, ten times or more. The CDR3 protein is CASSLGGGGGTDTQYF. The CDR3 region has the DNA TGTGCCAGCAGCTTGGGGGGAGGGGGCGGCACAGATACGCAGTATTTT. The V call is TRBV5-6, the J call TRBJ2-3; D possibly matches TRBD1 or TRBD2 (7 bases each). The germline V gene has CDR1 SGHDT and CDR2 YYEEEE. This CDR3 contains 16 residues. V was trimmed by 0 bases and J by 1 base, leaving 12 bases between them.

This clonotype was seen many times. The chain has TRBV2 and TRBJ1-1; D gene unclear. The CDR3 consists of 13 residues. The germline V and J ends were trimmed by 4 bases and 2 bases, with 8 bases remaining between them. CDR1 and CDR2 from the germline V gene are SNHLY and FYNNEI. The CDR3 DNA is TGTGCCAGCAGTGGGACGGTTAACACTGAAGCTTTCTTT. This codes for CASSGTVNTEAFF.

CDR3: CASRRGERFGETQYF. The CDR3 DNA sequence: TGTGCCAGCCGGCGGGGAGAGAGGTTCGGAGAGACCCAGTACTTC. The J gene is TRBJ2-5, the V gene TRBV2, with D maybe TRBD2 (6 bases). From germline, CDR1 is SNHLY and CDR2 FYNNEI. The CDR3 contains 15 residues. V was clipped by 8 bases and J by 4 bases, with 20 bases between them.

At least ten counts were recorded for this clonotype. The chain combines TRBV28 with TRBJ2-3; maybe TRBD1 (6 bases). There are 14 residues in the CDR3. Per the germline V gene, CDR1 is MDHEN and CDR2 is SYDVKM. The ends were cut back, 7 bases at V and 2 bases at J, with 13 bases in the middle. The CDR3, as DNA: TGTGCCAGCACGCCAGGGGCGGCCACAGATACGCAGTATTTT. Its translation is CASTPGAATDTQYF.